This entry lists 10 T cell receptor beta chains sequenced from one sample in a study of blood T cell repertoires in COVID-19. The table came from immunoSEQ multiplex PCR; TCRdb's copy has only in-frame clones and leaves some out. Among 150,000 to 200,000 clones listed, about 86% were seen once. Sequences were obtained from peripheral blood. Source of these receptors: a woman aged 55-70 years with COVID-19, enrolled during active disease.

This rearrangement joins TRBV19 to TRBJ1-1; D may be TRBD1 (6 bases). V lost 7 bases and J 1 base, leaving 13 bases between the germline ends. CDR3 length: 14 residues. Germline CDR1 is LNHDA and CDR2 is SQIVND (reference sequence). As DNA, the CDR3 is TGTGCCAGTACAACAGGGTTATGGAACACTGAAGCTTTCTTT. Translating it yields CASTTGLWNTEAFF. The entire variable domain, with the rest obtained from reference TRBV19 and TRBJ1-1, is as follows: DGGITQSPKYLFRKEGQNVTLSCEQNLNHDAMYWYRQDPGQGLRLIYYSQIVNDFQKGDIAEGYSVSREKKESFPLTVTSAQKNPTAFYLCASTTGLWNTEAFFGQGTRLTVV.

The CDR3, as DNA: TGTGCCAGCAGCGGTGTAGTTGGTTTTTACGAGCAGTACTTC. As protein: CASSGVVGFYEQYF. The chain joins TRBV2 to TRBJ2-7, with D hard to call. CDR1 SNHLY and CDR2 FYNNEI come from the germline V gene. CDR3 length equals 14 residues. Between the trimmed V and J ends, which lost 6 bases and 4 bases, there was a span of 16 bases. The variable domain in full, completed from reference TRBV2 and TRBJ2-7, reads EPEVTQTPSHQVTQMGQEVILRCVPISNHLYFYWYRQILGQKVEFLVSFYNNEISEKSEIFDDQFSVERPDGSNFTLKIRSTKLEDSAMYFCASSGVVGFYEQYFGPGTRLTVT.

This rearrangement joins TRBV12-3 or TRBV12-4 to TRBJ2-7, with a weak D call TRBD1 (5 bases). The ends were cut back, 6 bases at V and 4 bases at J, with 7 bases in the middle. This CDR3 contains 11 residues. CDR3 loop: CASSTGYEQYF. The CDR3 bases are TGTGCCAGCAGCACAGGATACGAGCAGTACTTC.

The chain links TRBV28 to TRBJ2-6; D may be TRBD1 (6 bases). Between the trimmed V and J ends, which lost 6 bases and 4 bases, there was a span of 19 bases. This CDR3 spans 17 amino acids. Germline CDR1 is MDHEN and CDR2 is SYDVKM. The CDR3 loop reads CASRPLDRPSGANVLTF. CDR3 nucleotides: TGTGCCAGCAGACCCCTCGACAGGCCCTCCGGGGCCAACGTCCTGACTTTC.

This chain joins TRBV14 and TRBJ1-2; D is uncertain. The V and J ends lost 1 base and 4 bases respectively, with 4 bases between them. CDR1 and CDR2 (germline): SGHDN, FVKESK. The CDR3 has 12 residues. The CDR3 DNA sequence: TGTGCCAGCAGCCAAGCTCGCTATGGCTACACCTTC. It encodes CASSQARYGYTF.

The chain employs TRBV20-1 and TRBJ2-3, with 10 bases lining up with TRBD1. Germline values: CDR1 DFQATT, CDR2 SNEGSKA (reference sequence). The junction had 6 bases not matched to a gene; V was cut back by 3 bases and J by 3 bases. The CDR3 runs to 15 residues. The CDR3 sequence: CSASDDRGLTDTQYF. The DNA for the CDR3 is TGCAGTGCTAGTGACGACAGGGGGCTAACAGATACGCAGTATTTT.

CDR3: CAWSVRGGGTEAFF. CDR3 nucleotide sequence: TGTGCCTGGAGTGTACGGGGAGGTGGCACTGAAGCTTTCTTT. The J gene is TRBJ1-1, the V gene TRBV30; no definite D call. This CDR3 spans 14 amino acids. Trimming removed 0 bases at V and 4 bases at J, with 12 bases between. CDR1 is GTSNPN and CDR2 is SVGIG in the germline V gene (reference sequence). Supplemented by reference TRBV30 and TRBJ1-1, the full variable domain reads SQTIHQWPATLVQPVGSPLSLECTVEGTSNPNLYWYRQAAGRGLQLLFYSVGIGQISSEVPQNLSASRPQDRQFILSSKKLLLSDSGFYLCAWSVRGGGTEAFFGQGTRLTVV.

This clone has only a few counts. The CDR3 region has the DNA TGTGCCAGCAGCACACCTAGGGGAGGGACCGGGGAGCTGTTTTTT. Its protein is CASSTPRGGTGELFF. The chain employs TRBV9 and TRBJ2-2, with 7 bases aligning to TRBD2. The CDR3 consists of 15 residues. In germline, CDR1 is SGDLS, CDR2 YYNGEE. V lost 4 bases, J lost 5 bases, and 8 bases stayed unmatched.

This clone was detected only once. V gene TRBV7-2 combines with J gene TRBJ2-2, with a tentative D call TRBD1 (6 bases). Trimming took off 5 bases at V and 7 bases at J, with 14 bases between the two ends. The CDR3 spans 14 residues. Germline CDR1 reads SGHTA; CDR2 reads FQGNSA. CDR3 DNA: TGTGCCAGCAGCCAAGACAGGAGGCTCGGGGAGCTGTTTTTT. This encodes CASSQDRRLGELFF.

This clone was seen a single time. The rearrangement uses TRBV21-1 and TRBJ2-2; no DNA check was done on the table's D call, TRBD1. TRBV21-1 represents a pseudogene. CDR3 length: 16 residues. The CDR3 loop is CASISDPQGIGGELFF. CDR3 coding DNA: TGTGCCAGCATTTCCGACCCGCAGGGGATTGGCGGGGAGCTGTTTTTT.